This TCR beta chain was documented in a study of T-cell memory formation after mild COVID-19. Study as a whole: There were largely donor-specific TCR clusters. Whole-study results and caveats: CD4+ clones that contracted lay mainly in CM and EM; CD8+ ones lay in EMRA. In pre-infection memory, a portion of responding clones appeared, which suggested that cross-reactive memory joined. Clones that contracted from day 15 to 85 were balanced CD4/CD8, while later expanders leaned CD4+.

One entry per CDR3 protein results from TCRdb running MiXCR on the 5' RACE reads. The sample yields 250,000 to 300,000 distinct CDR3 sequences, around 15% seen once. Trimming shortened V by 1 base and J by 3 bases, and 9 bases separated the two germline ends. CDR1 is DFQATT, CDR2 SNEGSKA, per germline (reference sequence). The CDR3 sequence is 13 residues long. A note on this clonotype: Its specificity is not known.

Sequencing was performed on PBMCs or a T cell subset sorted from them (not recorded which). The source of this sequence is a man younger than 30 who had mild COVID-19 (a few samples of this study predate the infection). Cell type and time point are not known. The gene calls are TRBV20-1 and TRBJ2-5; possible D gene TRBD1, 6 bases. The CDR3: CSARGDNKETQYF. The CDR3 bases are TGCAGTGCTAGAGGGGACAACAAAGAGACCCAGTACTTC.